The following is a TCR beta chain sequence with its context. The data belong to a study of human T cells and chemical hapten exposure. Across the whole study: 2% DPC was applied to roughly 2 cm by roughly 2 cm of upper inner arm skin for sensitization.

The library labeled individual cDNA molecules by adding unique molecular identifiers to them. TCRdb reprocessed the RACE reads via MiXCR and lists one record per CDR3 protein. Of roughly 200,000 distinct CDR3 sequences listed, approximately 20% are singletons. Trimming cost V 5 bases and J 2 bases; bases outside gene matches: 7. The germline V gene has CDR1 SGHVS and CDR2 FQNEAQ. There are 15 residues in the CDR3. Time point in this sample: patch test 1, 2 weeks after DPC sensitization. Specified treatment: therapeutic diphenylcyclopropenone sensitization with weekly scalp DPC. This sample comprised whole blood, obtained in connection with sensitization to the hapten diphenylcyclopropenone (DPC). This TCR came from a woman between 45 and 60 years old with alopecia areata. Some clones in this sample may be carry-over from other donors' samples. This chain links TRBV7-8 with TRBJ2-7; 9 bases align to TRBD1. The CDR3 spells CASSTTRDRAYEQYF. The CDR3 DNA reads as TGTGCCAGCAGCACCACCCGGGACAGGGCCTACGAGCAGTACTTC. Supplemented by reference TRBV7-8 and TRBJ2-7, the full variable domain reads GAGVSQSPRYKVAKRGQDVALRCDPISGHVSLFWYQQALGQGPEFLTYFQNEAQLDKSGLPSDRFFAERPEGSVSTLKIQRTQQEDSAVYLCASSTTRDRAYEQYFGPGTRLTVT.